The 13 T cell receptor beta chains given below trace back to one sample, sequenced in a study of blood T cell repertoires in COVID-19. Data came from immunoSEQ multiplex PCR; TCRdb stores just in-frame clones and leaves some out. In the table there are a few hundred thousand clones, approximately 83% of which are singletons. Material: PBMCs or T cells enriched from blood (not recorded which). The receptors here all came from a woman aged 30 to 39 who had recovered from COVID-19.

The chain uses TRBV2 and TRBJ2-7; no clear D. The CDR3 has 14 residues. Germline CDR1 reads SNHLY; CDR2 reads FYNNEI. V dropped 8 bases and J dropped 2 bases, with 16 bases sitting between them. The CDR3 reads CASHPSQLPYEQYF. The DNA of the CDR3 is TGTGCCAGCCACCCTTCACAGCTCCCCTACGAGCAGTACTTC.

This clone was counted a few times. This chain uses TRBV7-9 with TRBJ2-1, with TRBD2 identical over 8 bases. The CDR3 has 17 residues. The ends lost 5 bases at V and 7 bases at J; junction bases unmatched: 16. Looked up from germline, CDR1 is SEHNR and CDR2 is FQNEAQ (reference sequence). CDR3 sequence reads: CASSLLRVAGTRNEQFF. The CDR3 DNA is TGTGCCAGCAGCCTTCTTCGGGTAGCGGGAACGCGTAATGAGCAGTTCTTC.

V is TRBV6-5 and J is TRBJ1-3, with 9 bases identical to TRBD1. CDR1 and CDR2 from the germline V gene are MNHEY and SVGAGI. This CDR3 is 15 amino acids long. The V segment lost 6 bases and the J segment 2 bases; nucleotides outside the gene matches: 5. The CDR3 region has the DNA TGTGCCAGCAGCTCCGGACAGGGGACTGGAAACACCATATATTTT. This gives the protein CASSSGQGTGNTIYF.

The chain uses TRBV28 and TRBJ2-3, with D possibly TRBD2 on 7 matching bases. V lost 6 bases and J 2 bases, leaving 18 bases between the germline ends. This CDR3 region has 16 residues. Germline lookup yields CDR1 MDHEN and CDR2 SYDVKM. The CDR3 nucleotides read TGTGCCAGCAGCTTAGGGGGGGCACGCTCCACAGATACGCAGTATTTT. As protein: CASSLGGARSTDTQYF.

The chain couples TRBV2 to TRBJ1-1, with D uncertain. Germline V gene data show CDR1 as SNHLY and CDR2 as FYNNEI. With 4 bases removed from V and 2 bases from J, the gap between germline ends came to 11 bases. This CDR3 contains 14 residues. CDR3 amino acids: CASSGWRTNTEAFF. The CDR3 bases are TGTGCCAGCAGTGGTTGGCGGACTAACACTGAAGCTTTCTTT.

This chain joins TRBV24-1 and TRBJ2-7; maybe TRBD1 (5 bases). The CDR3 consists of 11 residues. Germline CDR1 and CDR2: KGHDR and SFDVKD. V dropped 7 bases and J dropped 9 bases, with 12 bases sitting between them. CDR3: CATSEGAAQYF. DNA for the CDR3: TGTGCCACCAGCGAAGGGGCGGCGCAGTACTTC.

The rearrangement joins TRBV3-1 (or the pseudogene TRBV3-2) to TRBJ1-2, with a weak D call TRBD1 (6 bases). From germline, CDR1 is LGHDT and CDR2 YNNKEL (reference sequence). Trimming shortened V by 4 bases and J by 6 bases, and 15 bases separated the two germline ends. The CDR3 runs 14 residues. The CDR3 sequence: CASSPGRGYDGYTF. The CDR3 coding sequence is TGTGCCAGCAGCCCCGGCAGGGGCTATGATGGCTACACCTTC.

The gene calls are TRBV30 and TRBJ1-5, with TRBD1 matching over 8 bases. Trimming took 0 bases from V and 7 from J; bases not matched to a gene: 2. The CDR3 runs 13 residues. The germline gives CDR1 GTSNPN, CDR2 SVGIG (reference sequence). CDR3 in amino acids: CAWSVGTGQPQHF. The CDR3 nucleotides are TGTGCCTGGAGTGTAGGGACAGGACAGCCCCAGCATTTT.

This clone was seen a single time. The genes are TRBV10-3 and TRBJ1-5; TRBD1 matches at 9 bases. CDR1 is ENHRY, CDR2 SYGVKD, per germline. Trimming removed 9 bases from V and 3 bases from J; junction bases left unmatched: 3. This CDR3 region has 13 residues. CDR3 sequence: CAIQGAPNQPQHF. The CDR3, as DNA: TGTGCCATACAGGGGGCGCCCAATCAGCCCCAGCATTTT.

The V and J genes are TRBV19 and TRBJ1-5; perhaps TRBD1 as D (6 bases). The CDR3 covers 14 residues. Germline-derived CDR1 and CDR2 are LNHDA and SQIVND (reference sequence). The V end was cut by 5 bases, the J end by 9 bases, with 17 bases between. The CDR3 DNA is TGTGCCAGTAGTTCCGGACAGTCCAATTTGCCCCAGCATTTT. It yields the protein CASSSGQSNLPQHF.

The rearrangement links TRBV6-6 to TRBJ1-5, with unresolved D. V lost 0 bases and J 7 bases, leaving 10 bases between the germline ends. This CDR3 region has 14 residues. Germline V gene lookup returns CDR1 MNHNY and CDR2 SVGAGI (reference sequence). CDR3 residues: CASSYSVIPQPQHF. The CDR3 nucleotides read TGTGCCAGCAGTTACTCTGTCATCCCCCAGCCCCAGCATTTT.

This clone was seen a few times. The rearrangement joins TRBV5-8 to TRBJ1-2, with TRBD1 matching over 7 bases. CDR3 length: 13 residues. Per the germline V gene, CDR1 is SGHTS and CDR2 is YDEGEE. V was clipped by 5 bases and J by 4 bases; unmatched bases: 5. The CDR3 reads CASRYGTAYGYTF. The CDR3 DNA sequence: TGTGCCAGCAGATATGGGACAGCCTATGGCTACACCTTC.

The gene calls are TRBV11-2 and TRBJ2-3, with D tentatively TRBD2 (6 bases). V dropped 4 bases and J dropped 0 bases, with 14 bases sitting between them. The CDR3 length is 16 residues. The germline gives CDR1 SGHAT, CDR2 FQNNGV. The CDR3 nucleotides are TGTGCCAGCAGCTCCGGTTTTGGGGGGAGCACAGATACGCAGTATTTT. Translated: CASSSGFGGSTDTQYF.